This entry describes one T cell receptor beta chain. Its antigen remains unknown. The data stem from a study of beta chain features in type 1 diabetes. With 5 bases removed from V and 12 bases from J, the gap between germline ends came to 20 bases. Germline V gene data show CDR1 as MNHEY and CDR2 as SMNVEV (reference sequence). This CDR3 has 15 residues. TCRB transcripts that were expressed got sequenced, as all of the isolated RNA had been reverse transcribed. Assay used: immunoSEQ multiplex PCR; TCRdb lists only in-frame clones, some missing. Of approximately 160,000 clones listed, roughly 63% are singletons. Study results and caveats: All four CD4+ subsets from Type 1 diabetes patients carried moderately but significantly shorter TCRB CDR3s. Shorter templates might be favored by PCR, equally in patients and controls. Reduced insertions and increased deletions marked VDJ junctions in type 1 diabetes patients. Healthy donors had naive, central memory and Treg TCRB repertoires that appeared less similar than those seen among patients.

The gene calls are TRBV27 and TRBJ1-6; a weak D match, TRBD1 (6 bases). The sequence was collected from a man aged 25-40 years with type 1 diabetes. What was sequenced was naive CD4+ T cells from blood. CDR3 coding DNA: TGTGCCAGCAGTCGATACGACGGGGGGCGTGGACCCCTCCACTTT. Translated: CASSRYDGGRGPLHF.